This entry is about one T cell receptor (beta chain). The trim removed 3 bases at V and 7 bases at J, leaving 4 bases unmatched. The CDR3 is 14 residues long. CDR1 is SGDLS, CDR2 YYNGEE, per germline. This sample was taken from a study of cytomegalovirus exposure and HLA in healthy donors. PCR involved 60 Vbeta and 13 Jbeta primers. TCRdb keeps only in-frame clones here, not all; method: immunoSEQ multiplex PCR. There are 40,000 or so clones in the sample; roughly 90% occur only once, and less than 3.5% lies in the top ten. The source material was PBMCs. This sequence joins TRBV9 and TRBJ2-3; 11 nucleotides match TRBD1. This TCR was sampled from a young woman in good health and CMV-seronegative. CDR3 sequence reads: CASSGTGGSYTQYF. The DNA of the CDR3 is TGTGCCAGCAGCGGGACAGGGGGCTCCTATACGCAGTATTTT.